These T cell receptor beta chains were read from a single sample in a study of PD-L1 blockade in urothelial cancer. Using immunoSEQ multiplex PCR, the repertoire was profiled, and TCRdb retains in-frame clones only, with some absent. Counted here are more than 70,000 clones, about 89% occurring once; the ten biggest clones make up less than 3.5%. The material was PBMCs, obtained around atezolizumab (anti-PD-L1) treatment. The receptors here all came from a man aged 60-69 years with urothelial cancer. The CDR3 runs from the conserved cysteine through the conserved F or W. D genes are given only for firm matches. Clone size appears in some rows only: once, few, many, or a class for an expanded clone.

V gene	D gene	J gene	CDR3 length	clone size	CDR3 protein	CDR3 DNA
TRBV19	NA	TRBJ1-2	13	NA	CASSNRENYGYTF	TGTGCCAGTAGTAACAGGGAAAACTATGGCTACACCTTC
TRBV6-6	NA	TRBJ2-7	15	NA	CASRDRAGVTYEQYF	TGTGCCAGCAGGGACAGGGCGGGGGTAACCTACGAGCAGTACTTC
TRBV5-1	NA	TRBJ1-4	15	NA	CASSLAGVSGEKLFF	TGCGCCAGCAGCTTGGCCGGGGTATCGGGAGAAAAACTGTTTTTT
TRBV6-4	NA	TRBJ2-3	16	NA	CASSVIPGQRTDTQYF	TGTGCCAGCAGTGTCATTCCGGGACAACGCACAGATACGCAGTATTTT
TRBV27	TRBD1	TRBJ2-1	16	NA	CASSTRTGVGHGEQFF	TGTGCCAGCAGTACAAGGACAGGAGTTGGTCACGGTGAGCAGTTCTTC
TRBV6-6	NA	TRBJ1-1	13	NA	CASSDNGHTEAFF	TGTGCCAGCAGTGATAATGGGCACACTGAAGCTTTCTTT
TRBV5-6	NA	TRBJ1-2	13	NA	CASSDGGNYGYTF	TGTGCCAGCAGCGATGGGGGGAACTATGGCTACACCTTC
TRBV28	NA	TRBJ2-3	11	once	CASAGWDTQYF	TGTGCCAGCGCAGGATGGGATACGCAGTATTTT
TRBV28	NA	TRBJ2-2	15	NA	CASSFRGRGTGELFF	TGTGCCAGCAGTTTTAGGGGGAGGGGCACCGGGGAGCTGTTTTTT
TRBV6-6	NA	TRBJ1-1	14	NA	CASSYEGGNTEAFF	TGTGCCAGCAGTTACGAGGGTGGGAACACTGAAGCTTTCTTT
TRBV19	NA	TRBJ1-5	15	NA	CASSTQQASNQPQHF	TGTGCCAGTAGTACACAACAGGCCAGCAATCAGCCCCAGCATTTT
TRBV19	NA	TRBJ2-1	15	NA	CASRPRRSSYNEQFF	TGTGCCAGTAGGCCCCGTAGGAGCTCCTACAATGAGCAGTTCTTC
TRBV7-9	TRBD1	TRBJ1-2	12	NA	CASQAGGSGYTF	TGTGCCAGTCAAGCAGGGGGCTCTGGCTACACCTTC
TRBV4-3	NA	TRBJ2-2	13	few	CASSQDRVGELFF	TGCGCCAGCAGCCAAGATCGGGTCGGGGAGCTGTTTTTT
TRBV19	TRBD2	TRBJ2-7	16	NA	CASSISSPFSGGEQYF	TGTGCCAGTAGTATAAGCTCTCCTTTTTCGGGGGGCGAGCAGTACTTC
TRBV11-3	NA	TRBJ2-3	16	NA	CASSLGGGGYTDTQYF	TGTGCCAGCAGCTTAGGGGGAGGCGGCTACACAGATACGCAGTATTTT
TRBV7-2	TRBD2	TRBJ2-7	16	once	CASSLNPMTSGPLEYF	TGTGCCAGCAGCCTAAACCCCATGACTAGCGGGCCTTTGGAGTACTTC
TRBV29-1	NA	TRBJ1-1	12	few	CSVEIVNTEAFF	TGCAGCGTTGAGATAGTGAACACTGAAGCTTTCTTT
TRBV7-8	TRBD1	TRBJ2-3	17	NA	CASSLRTGGASTDTQYF	TGTGCCAGCAGCCTAAGGACAGGGGGCGCATCCACAGATACGCAGTATTTT
TRBV20-1	NA	TRBJ2-1	11	NA	CSASQPGEQFF	TGCAGTGCTAGTCAGCCGGGGGAGCAGTTCTTC
TRBV11-2	TRBD2	TRBJ2-5	16	NA	CASSPGTSGRAGTQYF	TGTGCCAGCAGCCCGGGGACTAGCGGGAGGGCCGGGACCCAGTACTTC
TRBV4-3	NA	TRBJ2-7	13	NA	CASSQELGDEQYF	TGCGCCAGCAGCCAAGAGCTAGGCGACGAGCAGTACTTC
TRBV4-1	NA	TRBJ1-4	16	NA	CASSQEAGTANEKLFF	TGCGCCAGCAGCCAAGAGGCGGGCACGGCTAATGAAAAACTGTTTTTT
TRBV30	TRBD2	TRBJ2-7	14	NA	CALTVAGAGYEQYF	TGTGCCCTGACAGTAGCGGGGGCCGGCTACGAGCAGTACTTC
TRBV4-3	NA	TRBJ2-4	15	NA	CASSQTVLAKNIQYF	TGCGCCAGCAGCCAGACAGTGCTAGCCAAAAACATTCAGTACTTC
TRBV15	NA	TRBJ1-6	14	NA	CATSRDRVNSPLHF	TGTGCCACCAGCAGGGACAGAGTTAATTCACCCCTCCACTTT
TRBV30	NA	TRBJ1-1	14	NA	CAWTLRGGSTEAFF	TGTGCCTGGACCCTAAGGGGGGGATCCACTGAAGCTTTCTTT
TRBV5-1	NA	TRBJ1-1	14	NA	CASSRGSGNTEAFF	TGCGCCAGCAGCAGGGGTTCCGGGAACACTGAAGCTTTCTTT
TRBV13	NA	TRBJ1-1	14	NA	CASSLGVVNTEAFF	TGTGCCAGCAGCTTAGGAGTAGTAAACACTGAAGCTTTCTTT
TRBV5-1	NA	TRBJ1-5	15	NA	CASSLEGLSNQPQHF	TGCGCCAGCAGCTTGGAGGGGTTAAGCAATCAGCCCCAGCATTTT
TRBV14	NA	TRBJ2-2	15	NA	CASRPTVFGTGELFF	TGTGCCAGCAGACCAACTGTGTTCGGCACCGGGGAGCTGTTTTTT
TRBV7-2	TRBD1	TRBJ1-3	16	once	CASSPQGVNSGNTIYF	TGTGCCAGCAGCCCACAGGGGGTTAACTCTGGAAACACCATATATTTT
TRBV15	TRBD1	TRBJ1-4	18	NA	CATSRPQGVGAGVGKLFF	TGTGCCACCAGCAGACCCCAGGGGGTCGGGGCCGGGGTCGGAAAACTGTTTTTT
TRBV5-1	NA	TRBJ1-4	15	once	CASSSTGALNEKLFF	TGCGCCAGCAGCTCAACAGGAGCACTAAATGAAAAACTGTTTTTT
TRBV19	NA	TRBJ1-5	13	NA	CASSSPPRGPQHF	TGTGCCAGTAGCTCACCGCCTCGGGGGCCCCAGCATTTT
TRBV6-5	NA	TRBJ1-6	14	NA	CASRLETVNSPLHF	TGTGCCAGTCGGTTGGAGACAGTTAATTCACCCCTCCACTTT
TRBV7-9	TRBD1	TRBJ2-7	13	NA	CASSLAGTVEQYF	TGTGCCAGCAGCTTAGCGGGGACAGTCGAGCAGTACTTC
TRBV14	TRBD2	TRBJ2-1	13	NA	CASSQSRGGEQFF	TGTGCCAGCAGCCAATCTAGGGGAGGGGAGCAGTTCTTC
TRBV28	TRBD2	TRBJ2-7	14	NA	CASSPPGGTYEQYF	TGTGCCAGCAGTCCGCCGGGAGGGACCTACGAGCAGTACTTC
TRBV28	TRBD1	TRBJ2-7	15	NA	CASSLVTGSTYEQYF	TGTGCCAGCAGTTTAGTGACAGGGTCAACTTACGAGCAGTACTTC
TRBV19	TRBD2	TRBJ2-7	15	NA	CASSPGLAGAYEQYF	TGTGCCAGTAGTCCCGGACTAGCGGGAGCCTACGAGCAGTACTTC
TRBV29-1	NA	TRBJ1-2	15	NA	CSVEEGGGRVDGYTF	TGCAGCGTTGAAGAAGGGGGTGGGAGGGTAGATGGCTACACCTTC
TRBV5-6	NA	TRBJ2-7	13	NA	CASDLTGTYEQYF	TGTGCCAGCGACTTGACGGGTACCTACGAGCAGTACTTC
TRBV6-5	NA	TRBJ1-6	12	NA	CASSSRLSPLHF	TGTGCCAGCAGTAGCCGACTGTCACCCCTCCACTTT
TRBV18	TRBD1	TRBJ1-1	14	NA	CASSRRGLDTEAFF	TGTGCCAGCTCACGCAGGGGGCTGGACACTGAAGCTTTCTTT
TRBV19	NA	TRBJ1-2	13	NA	CASSIRGNYGYTF	TGTGCCAGTAGTATAAGGGGTAACTATGGCTACACCTTC
TRBV30	TRBD1	TRBJ1-1	17	NA	CAWSDRGRRGMNTEAFF	TGTGCCTGGTCGGACAGGGGACGTCGAGGGATGAACACTGAAGCTTTCTTT
TRBV7-7	TRBD2	TRBJ2-2	16	NA	CASSALASGYTGELFF	TGTGCCAGCAGCGCCCTGGCTAGCGGTTACACCGGGGAGCTGTTTTTT
TRBV28	NA	TRBJ2-1	16	NA	CASGVGATKLNNEQFF	TGTGCCAGCGGAGTTGGGGCCACCAAGCTTAACAATGAGCAGTTCTTC
TRBV7-8	TRBD1	TRBJ1-1	15	few	CASSLGATGETEAFF	TGTGCCAGCAGCTTAGGGGCTACAGGGGAGACTGAAGCTTTCTTT
TRBV5-1	TRBD2	TRBJ2-1	18	NA	CASSGGTSGRGSYNEQFF	TGCGCCAGCAGCGGGGGGACTAGCGGGAGGGGATCCTACAATGAGCAGTTCTTC
TRBV5-1	NA	TRBJ1-2	14	NA	CASAQSGYRYGYTF	TGCGCCAGCGCCCAGTCCGGGTATAGGTATGGCTACACCTTC
TRBV5-6	NA	TRBJ1-1	15	once	CASSLEKGLNTEAFF	TGTGCCAGCAGCTTGGAAAAGGGGCTGAACACTGAAGCTTTCTTT
TRBV7-2	NA	TRBJ2-6	16	NA	CASSTQQSSGANVLTF	TGTGCCAGCAGTACACAACAGTCCTCTGGGGCCAACGTCCTGACTTTC
TRBV19	TRBD2	TRBJ2-1	16	NA	CASSSGLAGAVDEQFF	TGTGCCAGTAGTTCGGGACTAGCGGGGGCGGTGGATGAGCAGTTCTTC